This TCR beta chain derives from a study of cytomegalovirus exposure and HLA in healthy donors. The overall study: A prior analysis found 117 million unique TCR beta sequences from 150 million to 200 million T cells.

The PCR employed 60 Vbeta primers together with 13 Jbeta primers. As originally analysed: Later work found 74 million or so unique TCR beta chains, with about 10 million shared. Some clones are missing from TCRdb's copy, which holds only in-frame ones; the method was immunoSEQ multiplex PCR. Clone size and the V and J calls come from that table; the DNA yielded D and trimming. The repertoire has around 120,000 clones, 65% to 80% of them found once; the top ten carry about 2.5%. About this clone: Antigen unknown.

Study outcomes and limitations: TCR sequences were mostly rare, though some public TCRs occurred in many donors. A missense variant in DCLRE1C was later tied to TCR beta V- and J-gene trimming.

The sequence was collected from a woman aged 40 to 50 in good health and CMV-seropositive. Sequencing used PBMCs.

The CDR3 loop is CASSEVAGFTGELFF. For the CDR3, the DNA is TGTGCCAGCAGTGAGGTAGCGGGTTTCACCGGGGAGCTGTTTTTT. The chain combines TRBV6-4 with TRBJ2-2; 7 nucleotides line up with TRBD2. This CDR3 comprises 15 residues. Germline V lookup: CDR1 MRHNA, CDR2 SNTAGT. J was trimmed by 4 bases and V by 3 bases; bases with no gene match: 5.